This paragraph reports one T cell receptor beta chain. Its specificity is not known. This table comes from immunoSEQ multiplex PCR, and its TCRdb copy is limited to in-frame clones, with some not included. The table includes 2 million to 3 million clones, 93% detected once. This specimen comes from a study of shared clonotypes between healthy human individuals. Study findings and constraints: Depth was large, yet rarefaction showed that sorted-subset sequencing was incomplete.

Sequenced: naive CD4+ T cells from PBMCs. Subset specified: CD45RA+ positively selected. This clonotype was obtained from a man aged 18 to 29 in good health. Some clones in this sample may be carry-over from other donors' samples.

CDR3 sequence: CASRTSSGSSYNEQFF. CDR3 DNA: TGTGCCAGCAGAACCAGTAGCGGGAGCTCCTACAATGAGCAGTTCTTC. V usage is TRBV28 and J usage is TRBJ2-1; TRBD2 aligns across 9 bases. Trimming at V came to 6 bases and at J to 0 bases, leaving 6 bases not matched to a gene. The CDR3 loop spans 16 amino acids. Looked up from germline, CDR1 is MDHEN and CDR2 is SYDVKM.